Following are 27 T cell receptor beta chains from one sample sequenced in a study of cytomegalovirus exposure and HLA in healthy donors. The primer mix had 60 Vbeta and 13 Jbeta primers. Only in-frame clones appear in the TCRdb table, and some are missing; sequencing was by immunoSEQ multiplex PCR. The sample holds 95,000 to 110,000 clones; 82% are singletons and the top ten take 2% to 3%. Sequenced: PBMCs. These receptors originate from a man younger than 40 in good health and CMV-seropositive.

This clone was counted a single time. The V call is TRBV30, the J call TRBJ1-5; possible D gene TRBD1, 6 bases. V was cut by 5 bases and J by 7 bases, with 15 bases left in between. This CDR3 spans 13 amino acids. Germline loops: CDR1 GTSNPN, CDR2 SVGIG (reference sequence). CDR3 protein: CAWGTGYRQPQHF. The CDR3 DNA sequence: TGTGCCTGGGGTACAGGGTATCGACAGCCCCAGCATTTT.

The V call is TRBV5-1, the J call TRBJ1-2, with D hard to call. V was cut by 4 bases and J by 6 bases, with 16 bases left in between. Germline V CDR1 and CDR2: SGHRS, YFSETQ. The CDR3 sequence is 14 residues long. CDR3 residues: CASSLSYGGNGYTF. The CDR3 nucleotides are TGCGCCAGCAGCCTGTCCTACGGAGGGAATGGCTACACCTTC.

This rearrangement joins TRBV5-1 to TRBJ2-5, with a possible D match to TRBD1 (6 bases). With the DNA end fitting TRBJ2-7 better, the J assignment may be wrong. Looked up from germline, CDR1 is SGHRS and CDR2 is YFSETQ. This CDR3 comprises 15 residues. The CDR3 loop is CASSPYRANSYEQYF. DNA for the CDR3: TGCGCCAGCAGCCCCTACAGGGCCAACTCCTACGAGCAGTACTTC.

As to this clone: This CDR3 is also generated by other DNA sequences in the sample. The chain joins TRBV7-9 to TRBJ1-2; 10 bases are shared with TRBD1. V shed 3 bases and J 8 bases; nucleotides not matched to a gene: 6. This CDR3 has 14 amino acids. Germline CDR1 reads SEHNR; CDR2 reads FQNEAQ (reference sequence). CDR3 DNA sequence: TGTGCCAGCAGCTTGGGACAGGGGCCAGAAGGCTACACCTTC. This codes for CASSLGQGPEGYTF. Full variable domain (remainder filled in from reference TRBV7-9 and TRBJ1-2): DTGVSQNPRHKITKRGQNVTFRCDPISEHNRLYWYRQTLGQGPEFLTYFQNEAQLEKSRLLSDRFSAERPKGSFSTLEIQRTEQGDSAMYLCASSLGQGPEGYTFGSGTRLTVV.

CDR3 amino acids: CASSPQPSGGPSDTQYF. CDR3 nucleotide sequence: TGTGCCAGCAGCCCCCAACCTAGCGGGGGGCCATCAGATACGCAGTATTTT. The genes are TRBV13 and TRBJ2-3; TRBD2 aligns across 11 bases. Germline V gene lookup returns CDR1 PRHDT and CDR2 FYEKMQ (reference sequence). The CDR3 is made up of 17 amino acids. Trimming at V came to 5 bases and at J to 4 bases, leaving 11 bases not matched to a gene.

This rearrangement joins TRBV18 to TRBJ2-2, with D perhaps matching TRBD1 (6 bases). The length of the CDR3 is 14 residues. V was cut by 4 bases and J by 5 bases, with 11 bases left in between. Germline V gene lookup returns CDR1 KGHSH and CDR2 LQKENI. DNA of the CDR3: TGTGCCAGCTCACGAACGGACAGTACCGGGGAGCTGTTTTTT. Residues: CASSRTDSTGELFF.

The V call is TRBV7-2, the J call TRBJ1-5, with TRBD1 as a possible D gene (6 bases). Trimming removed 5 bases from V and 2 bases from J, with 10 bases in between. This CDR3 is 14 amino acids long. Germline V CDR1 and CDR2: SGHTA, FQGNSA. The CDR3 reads CASSSRTGNQPQHF. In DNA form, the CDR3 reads TGTGCCAGCAGCAGTAGGACAGGCAATCAGCCCCAGCATTTT.

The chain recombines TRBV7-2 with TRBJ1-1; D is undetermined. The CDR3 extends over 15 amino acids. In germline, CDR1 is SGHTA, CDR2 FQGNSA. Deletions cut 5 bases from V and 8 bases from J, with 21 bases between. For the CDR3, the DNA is TGTGCCAGCAGCCAGAATCAGGCCGGTAATACGGAAGCTTTCTTT. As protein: CASSQNQAGNTEAFF.

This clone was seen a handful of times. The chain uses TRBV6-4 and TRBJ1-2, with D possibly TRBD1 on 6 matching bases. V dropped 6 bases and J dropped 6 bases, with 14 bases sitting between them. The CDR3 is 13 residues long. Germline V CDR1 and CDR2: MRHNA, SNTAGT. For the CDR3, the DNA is TGTGCCAGCAGCCAAAAACAGGGCGATGGCTACACCTTC. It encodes CASSQKQGDGYTF.

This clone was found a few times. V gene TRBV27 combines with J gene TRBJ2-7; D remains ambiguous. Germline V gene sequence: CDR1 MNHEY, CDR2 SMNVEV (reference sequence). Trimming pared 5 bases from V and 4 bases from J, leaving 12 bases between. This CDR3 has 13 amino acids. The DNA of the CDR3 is TGTGCCAGCAGTAGCCGTTTTTGGTACGAGCAGTACTTC. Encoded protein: CASSSRFWYEQYF.

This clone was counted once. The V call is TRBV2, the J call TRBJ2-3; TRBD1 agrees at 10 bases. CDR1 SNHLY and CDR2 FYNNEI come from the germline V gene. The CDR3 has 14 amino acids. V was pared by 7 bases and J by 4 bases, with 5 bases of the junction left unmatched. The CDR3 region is CASTDRGGADTQYF. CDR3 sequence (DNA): TGTGCCAGCACGGACAGGGGGGGCGCAGATACGCAGTATTTT.

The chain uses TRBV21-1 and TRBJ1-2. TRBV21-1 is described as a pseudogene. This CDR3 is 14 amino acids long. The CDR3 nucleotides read TGTGCCAGCAGCACCCGGGGGGCAAACTATGGCTACACCTTC. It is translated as CASSTRGANYGYTF.

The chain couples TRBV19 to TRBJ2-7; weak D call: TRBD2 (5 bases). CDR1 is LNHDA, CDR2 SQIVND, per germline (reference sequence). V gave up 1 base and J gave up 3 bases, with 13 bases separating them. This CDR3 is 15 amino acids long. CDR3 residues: CASSIGGILDYEQYF. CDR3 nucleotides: TGTGCCAGTAGTATAGGAGGGATCTTGGACTACGAGCAGTACTTC.

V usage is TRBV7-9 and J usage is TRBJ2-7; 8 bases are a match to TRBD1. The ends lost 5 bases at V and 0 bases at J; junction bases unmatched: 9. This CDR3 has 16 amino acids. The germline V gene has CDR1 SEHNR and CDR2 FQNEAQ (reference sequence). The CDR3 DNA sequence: TGTGCCAGCAGCCCAGGGGGACAGGACCTCTCCTACGAGCAGTACTTC. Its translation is CASSPGGQDLSYEQYF.

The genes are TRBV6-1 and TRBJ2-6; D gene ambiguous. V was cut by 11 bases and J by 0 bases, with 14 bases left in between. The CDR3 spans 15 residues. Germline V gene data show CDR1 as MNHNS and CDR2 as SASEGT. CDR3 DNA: TGTGCCGCCCAGATTCCATTCTCTGGGGCCAACGTCCTGACTTTC. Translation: CAAQIPFSGANVLTF.

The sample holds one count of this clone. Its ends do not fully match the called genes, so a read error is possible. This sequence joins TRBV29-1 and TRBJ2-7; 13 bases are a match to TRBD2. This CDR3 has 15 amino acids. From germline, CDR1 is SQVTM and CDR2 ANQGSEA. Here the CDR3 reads CSVEGTSGGYYGQYF. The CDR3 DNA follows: TGCAGCGTTGAAGGGACTAGCGGGGGATATTACGGGCAGTACTTC.

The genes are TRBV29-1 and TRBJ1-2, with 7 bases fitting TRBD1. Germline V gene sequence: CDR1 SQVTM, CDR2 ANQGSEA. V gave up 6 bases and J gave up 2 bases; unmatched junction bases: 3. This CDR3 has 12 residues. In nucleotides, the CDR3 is TGCAGCGTCAGGGGGGACAACTATGGCTACACCTTC. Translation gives CSVRGDNYGYTF.

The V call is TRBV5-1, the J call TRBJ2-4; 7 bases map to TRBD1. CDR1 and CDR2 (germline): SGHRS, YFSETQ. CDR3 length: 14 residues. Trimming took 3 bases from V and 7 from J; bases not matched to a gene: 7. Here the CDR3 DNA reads TGCGCCAGCAGCTCACCAGGGGGAGATAACATTCAGTACTTC. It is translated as CASSSPGGDNIQYF. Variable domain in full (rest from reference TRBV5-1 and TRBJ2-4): KAGVTQTPRYLIKTRGQQVTLSCSPISGHRSVSWYQQTPGQGLQFLFEYFSETQRNKGNFPGRFSGRQFSNSRSEMNVSTLELGDSALYLCASSSPGGDNIQYFGAGTRLSVL.

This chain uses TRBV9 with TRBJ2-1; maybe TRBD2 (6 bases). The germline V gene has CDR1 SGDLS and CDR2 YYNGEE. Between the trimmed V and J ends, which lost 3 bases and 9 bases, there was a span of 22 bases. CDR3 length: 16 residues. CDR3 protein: CASSAISWDFGSEQFF. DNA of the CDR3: TGTGCCAGCAGCGCCATCTCCTGGGACTTCGGCAGTGAGCAGTTCTTC.

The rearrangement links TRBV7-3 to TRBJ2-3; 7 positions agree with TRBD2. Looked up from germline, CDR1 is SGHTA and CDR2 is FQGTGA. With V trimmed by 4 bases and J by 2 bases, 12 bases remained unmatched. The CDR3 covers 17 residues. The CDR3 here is CASSSAGARENTDTQYF. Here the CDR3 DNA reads TGTGCCAGCAGCTCCGCCGGAGCGCGGGAGAACACAGATACGCAGTATTTT.

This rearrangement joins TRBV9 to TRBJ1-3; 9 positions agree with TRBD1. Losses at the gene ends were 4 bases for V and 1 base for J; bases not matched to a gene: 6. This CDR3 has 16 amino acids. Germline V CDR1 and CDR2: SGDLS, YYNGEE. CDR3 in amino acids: CASSNTGGYSGNTIYF. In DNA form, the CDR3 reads TGTGCCAGCAGCAACACAGGGGGCTATTCTGGAAACACCATATATTTT.

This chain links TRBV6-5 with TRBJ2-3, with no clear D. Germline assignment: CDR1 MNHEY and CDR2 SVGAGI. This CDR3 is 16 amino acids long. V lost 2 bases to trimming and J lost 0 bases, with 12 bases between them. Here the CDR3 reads CASSYDEFTSTDTQYF. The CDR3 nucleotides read TGTGCCAGCAGTTACGATGAATTTACTAGCACAGATACGCAGTATTTT.

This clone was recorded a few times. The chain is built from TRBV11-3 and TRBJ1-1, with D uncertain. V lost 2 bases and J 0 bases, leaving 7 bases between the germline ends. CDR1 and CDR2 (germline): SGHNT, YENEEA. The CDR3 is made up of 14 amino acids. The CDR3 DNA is TGTGCCAGCAGCTTAACGGGGATGAACACTGAAGCTTTCTTT. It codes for CASSLTGMNTEAFF.

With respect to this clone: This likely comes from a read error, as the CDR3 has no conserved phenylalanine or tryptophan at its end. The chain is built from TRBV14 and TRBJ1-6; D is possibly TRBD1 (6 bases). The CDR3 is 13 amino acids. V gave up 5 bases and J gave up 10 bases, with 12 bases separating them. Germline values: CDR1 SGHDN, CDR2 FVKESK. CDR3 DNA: TGTGCCAGCAGCGAACAGGGCTACTCACCCCTCCACTGT. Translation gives CASSEQGYSPLHC.

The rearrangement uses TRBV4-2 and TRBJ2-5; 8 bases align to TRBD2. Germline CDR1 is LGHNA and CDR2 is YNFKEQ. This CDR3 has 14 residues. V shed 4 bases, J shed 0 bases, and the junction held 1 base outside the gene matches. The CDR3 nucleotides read TGTGCCAGCAGCCCGGGGGGGTACCAAGAGACCCAGTACTTC. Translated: CASSPGGYQETQYF.

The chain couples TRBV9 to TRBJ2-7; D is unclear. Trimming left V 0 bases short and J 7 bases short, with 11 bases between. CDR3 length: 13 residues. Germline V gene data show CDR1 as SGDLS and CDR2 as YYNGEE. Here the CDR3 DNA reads TGTGCCAGCAGCGTAGGGCCCGCCGGGGAGCAGTACTTC. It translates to CASSVGPAGEQYF.

The CDR3 region has the DNA TGTGCCATCAGCCGAACCTGGACAGGGGGAAACACTGAAGCTTTCTTT. Translating it yields CAISRTWTGGNTEAFF. The chain combines TRBV10-3 with TRBJ1-1; 10 bases agree with TRBD1. This CDR3 has 16 amino acids. CDR1 ENHRY and CDR2 SYGVKD come from the germline V gene. Losses at the gene ends were 6 bases for V and 2 bases for J; bases not matched to a gene: 9.